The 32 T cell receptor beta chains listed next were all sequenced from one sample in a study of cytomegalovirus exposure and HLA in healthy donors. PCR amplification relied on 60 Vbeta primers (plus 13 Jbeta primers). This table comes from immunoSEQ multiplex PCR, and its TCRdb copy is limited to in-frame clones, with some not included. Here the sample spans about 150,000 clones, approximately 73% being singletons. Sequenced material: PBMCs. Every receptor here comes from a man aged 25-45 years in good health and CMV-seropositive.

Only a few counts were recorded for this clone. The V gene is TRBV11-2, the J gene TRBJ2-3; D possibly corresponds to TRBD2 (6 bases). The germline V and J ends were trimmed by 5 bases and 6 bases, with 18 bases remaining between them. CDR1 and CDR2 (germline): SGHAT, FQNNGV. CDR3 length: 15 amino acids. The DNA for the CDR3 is TGTGCCAGCAGCATACCCGCGGGGTCGCTCGATACGCAGTATTTT. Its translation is CASSIPAGSLDTQYF. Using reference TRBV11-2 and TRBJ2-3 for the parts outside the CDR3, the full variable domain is EAGVAQSPRYKIIEKRQSVAFWCNPISGHATLYWYQQILGQGPKLLIQFQNNGVVDDSQLPKDRFSAERLKGVDSTLKIQPAKLEDSAVYLCASSIPAGSLDTQYFGPGTRLTVL.

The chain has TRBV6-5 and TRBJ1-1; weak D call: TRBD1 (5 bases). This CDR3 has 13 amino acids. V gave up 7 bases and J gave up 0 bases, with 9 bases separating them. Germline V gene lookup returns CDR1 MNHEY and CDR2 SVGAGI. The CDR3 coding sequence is TGTGCCAGCACACGGGGGATGAACACTGAAGCTTTCTTT. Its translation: CASTRGMNTEAFF.

The CDR3 loop is CAWSGGTSYEQYF. CDR3 in DNA: TGTGCCTGGAGTGGTGGGACTAGCTACGAGCAGTACTTC. The chain joins TRBV30 to TRBJ2-7, with 8 bases that match TRBD2. The J segment lost 3 bases and the V segment lost 1 base, leaving 2 bases of the junction unmatched. This CDR3 contains 13 residues. CDR1 GTSNPN and CDR2 SVGIG come from the germline V gene (reference sequence). Filled out from reference TRBV30 and TRBJ2-7, the complete variable domain reads SQTIHQWPATLVQPVGSPLSLECTVEGTSNPNLYWYRQAAGRGLQLLFYSVGIGQISSEVPQNLSASRPQDRQFILSSKKLLLSDSGFYLCAWSGGTSYEQYFGPGTRLTVT.

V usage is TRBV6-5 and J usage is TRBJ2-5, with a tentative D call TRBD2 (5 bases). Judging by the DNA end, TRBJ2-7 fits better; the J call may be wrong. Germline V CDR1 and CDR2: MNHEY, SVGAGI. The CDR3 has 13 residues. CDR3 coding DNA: TGTGCCAGCAGTTATTCTTCCGGGATCGAGCAGTACTTC. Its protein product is CASSYSSGIEQYF.

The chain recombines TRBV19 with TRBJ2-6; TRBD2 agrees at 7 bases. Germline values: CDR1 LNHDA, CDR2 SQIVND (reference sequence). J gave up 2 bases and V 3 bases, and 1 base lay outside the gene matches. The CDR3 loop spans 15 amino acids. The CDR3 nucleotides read TGTGCCAGTAGTATTGGGGGGGCTGGGGCCAACGTCCTGACTTTC. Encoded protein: CASSIGGAGANVLTF.

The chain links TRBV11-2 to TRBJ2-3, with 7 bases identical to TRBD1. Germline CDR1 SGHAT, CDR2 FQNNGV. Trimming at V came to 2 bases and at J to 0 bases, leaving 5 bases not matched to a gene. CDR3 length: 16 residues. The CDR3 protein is CASSLYRGPSTDTQYF. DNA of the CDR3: TGTGCCAGCAGCTTATACAGGGGACCTAGCACAGATACGCAGTATTTT. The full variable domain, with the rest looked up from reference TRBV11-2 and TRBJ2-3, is EAGVAQSPRYKIIEKRQSVAFWCNPISGHATLYWYQQILGQGPKLLIQFQNNGVVDDSQLPKDRFSAERLKGVDSTLKIQPAKLEDSAVYLCASSLYRGPSTDTQYFGPGTRLTVL.

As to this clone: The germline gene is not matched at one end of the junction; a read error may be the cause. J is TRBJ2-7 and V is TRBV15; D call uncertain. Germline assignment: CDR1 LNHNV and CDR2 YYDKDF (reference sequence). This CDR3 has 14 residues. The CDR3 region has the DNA TGTGCCGCCAGCACCCGAAATAGTATCGGCGAGCAGTACTTC. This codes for CAASTRNSIGEQYF.

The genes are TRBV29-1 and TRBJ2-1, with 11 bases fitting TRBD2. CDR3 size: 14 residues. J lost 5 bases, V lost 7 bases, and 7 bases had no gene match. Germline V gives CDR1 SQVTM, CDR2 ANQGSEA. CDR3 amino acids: CSAVTSGAHNEQFF. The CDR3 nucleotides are TGCAGCGCTGTGACTAGCGGGGCCCACAATGAGCAGTTCTTC.

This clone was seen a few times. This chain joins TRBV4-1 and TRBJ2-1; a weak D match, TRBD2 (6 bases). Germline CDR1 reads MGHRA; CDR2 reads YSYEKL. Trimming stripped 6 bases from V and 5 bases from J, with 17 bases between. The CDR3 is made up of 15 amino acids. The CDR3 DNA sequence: TGCGCCAGCAGAATTGCCGATAGCGGCCACAATGAGCAGTTCTTC. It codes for CASRIADSGHNEQFF.

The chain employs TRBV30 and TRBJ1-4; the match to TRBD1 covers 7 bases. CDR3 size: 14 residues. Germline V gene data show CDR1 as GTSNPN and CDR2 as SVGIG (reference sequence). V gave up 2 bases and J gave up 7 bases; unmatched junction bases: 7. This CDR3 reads CAWSRQGGLEKLFF. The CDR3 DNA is TGTGCCTGGAGTAGACAGGGAGGACTTGAAAAACTGTTTTTT.

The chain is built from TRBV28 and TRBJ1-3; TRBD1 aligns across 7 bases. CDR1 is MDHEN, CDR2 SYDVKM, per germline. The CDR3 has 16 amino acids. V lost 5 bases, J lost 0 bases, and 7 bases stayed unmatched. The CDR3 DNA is TGTGCCAGCAGTCCATGGGACAGTCTCTCTGGAAACACCATATATTTT. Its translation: CASSPWDSLSGNTIYF.

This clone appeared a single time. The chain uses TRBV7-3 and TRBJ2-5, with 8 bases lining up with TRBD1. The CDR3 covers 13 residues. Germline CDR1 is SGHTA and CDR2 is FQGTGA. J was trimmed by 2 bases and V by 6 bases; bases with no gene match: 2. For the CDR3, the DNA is TGTGCCAGCAGTACAGGGGGACAAGAGACCCAGTACTTC. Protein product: CASSTGGQETQYF.

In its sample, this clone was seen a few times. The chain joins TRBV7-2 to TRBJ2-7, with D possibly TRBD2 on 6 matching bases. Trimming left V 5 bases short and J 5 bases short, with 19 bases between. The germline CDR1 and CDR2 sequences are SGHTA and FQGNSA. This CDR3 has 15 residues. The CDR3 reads CASSQEMGGGDEQYF. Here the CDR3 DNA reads TGTGCCAGCAGCCAAGAAATGGGAGGTGGCGACGAGCAGTACTTC.

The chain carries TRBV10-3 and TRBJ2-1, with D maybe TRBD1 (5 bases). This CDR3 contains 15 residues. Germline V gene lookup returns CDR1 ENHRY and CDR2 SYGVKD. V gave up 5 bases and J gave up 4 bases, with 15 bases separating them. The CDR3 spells CAISIDQDKYNEQFF. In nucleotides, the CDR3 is TGTGCCATCAGTATCGACCAGGACAAATACAATGAGCAGTTCTTC.

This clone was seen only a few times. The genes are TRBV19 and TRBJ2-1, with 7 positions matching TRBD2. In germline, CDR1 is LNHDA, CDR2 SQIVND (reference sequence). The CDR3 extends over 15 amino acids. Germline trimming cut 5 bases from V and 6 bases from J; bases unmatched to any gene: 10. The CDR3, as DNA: TGTGCCAGTAGTCCCCTTATGACGGGGGGCAATGAGCAGTTCTTC. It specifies CASSPLMTGGNEQFF.

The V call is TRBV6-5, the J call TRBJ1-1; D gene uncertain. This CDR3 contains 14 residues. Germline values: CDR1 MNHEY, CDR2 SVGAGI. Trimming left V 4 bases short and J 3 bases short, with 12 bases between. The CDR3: CASSWTAGDTEAFF. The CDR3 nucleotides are TGTGCCAGCAGTTGGACCGCCGGGGACACTGAAGCTTTCTTT.

CDR3 protein: CASSLAGSDTQYF. The CDR3 DNA reads TGCGCCAGCAGCTTAGCGGGATCGGATACGCAGTATTTT. The genes are TRBV5-1 and TRBJ2-3; 7 bases agree with TRBD2. The junction had 3 bases not matched to a gene; V was cut back by 2 bases and J by 6 bases. The CDR3 sequence is 13 residues long. Germline-derived CDR1 and CDR2 are SGHRS and YFSETQ.

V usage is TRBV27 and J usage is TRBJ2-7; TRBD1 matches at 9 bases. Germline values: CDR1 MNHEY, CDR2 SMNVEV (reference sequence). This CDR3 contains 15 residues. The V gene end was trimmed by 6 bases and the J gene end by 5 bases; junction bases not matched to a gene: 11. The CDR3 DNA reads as TGTGCCAGCAGCCAAAACAGGGGGCTGAGTGACGAGCAGTACTTC. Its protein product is CASSQNRGLSDEQYF.

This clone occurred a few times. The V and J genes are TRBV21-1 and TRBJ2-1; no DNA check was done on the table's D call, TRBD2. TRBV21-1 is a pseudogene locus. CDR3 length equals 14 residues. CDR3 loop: CASAGGGRDNEQFF. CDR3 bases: TGTGCCAGCGCTGGAGGGGGGAGGGACAATGAGCAGTTCTTC.

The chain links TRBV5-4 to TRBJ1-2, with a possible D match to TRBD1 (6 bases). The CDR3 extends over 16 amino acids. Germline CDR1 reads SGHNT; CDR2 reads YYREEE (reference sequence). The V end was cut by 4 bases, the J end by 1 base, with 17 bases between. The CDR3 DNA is TGTGCCAGCAGCCAGGGGACGGAAGCGATTAACTATGGCTACACCTTC. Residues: CASSQGTEAINYGYTF.

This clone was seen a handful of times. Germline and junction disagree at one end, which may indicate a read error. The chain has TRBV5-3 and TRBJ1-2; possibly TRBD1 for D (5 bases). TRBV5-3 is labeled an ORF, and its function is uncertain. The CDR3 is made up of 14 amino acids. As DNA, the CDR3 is TGTGCCAGCAGCTTGGAGCGGGACGACTATGGCTACACCTTC. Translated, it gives CASSLERDDYGYTF.

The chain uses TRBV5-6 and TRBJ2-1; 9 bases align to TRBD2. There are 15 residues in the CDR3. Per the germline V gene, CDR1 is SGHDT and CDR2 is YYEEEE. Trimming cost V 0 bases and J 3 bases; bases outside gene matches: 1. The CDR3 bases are TGTGCCAGCAGCTTGGGGACTAGCGTCTACAATGAGCAGTTCTTC. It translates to CASSLGTSVYNEQFF.

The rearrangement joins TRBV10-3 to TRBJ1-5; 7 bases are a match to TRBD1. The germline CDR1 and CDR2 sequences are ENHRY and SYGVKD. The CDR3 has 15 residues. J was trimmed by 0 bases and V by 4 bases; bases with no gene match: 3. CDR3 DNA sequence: TGTGCCATCAGTGGCACAGGGGATAGCAATCAGCCCCAGCATTTT. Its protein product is CAISGTGDSNQPQHF.

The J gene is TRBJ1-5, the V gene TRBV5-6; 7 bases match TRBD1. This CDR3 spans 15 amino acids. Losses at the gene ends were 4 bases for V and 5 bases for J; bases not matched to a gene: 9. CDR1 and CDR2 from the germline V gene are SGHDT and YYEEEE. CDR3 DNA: TGTGCCAGCAGCAATAAAGACAGGGACCATCAGCCCCAGCATTTT. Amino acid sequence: CASSNKDRDHQPQHF.

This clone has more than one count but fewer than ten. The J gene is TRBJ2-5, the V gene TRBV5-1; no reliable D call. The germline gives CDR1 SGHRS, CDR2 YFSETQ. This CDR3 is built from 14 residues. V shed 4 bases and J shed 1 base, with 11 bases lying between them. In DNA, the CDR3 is TGCGCCAGCAGCCCCGGTCCGGTCCAAGAGACCCAGTACTTC. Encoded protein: CASSPGPVQETQYF.

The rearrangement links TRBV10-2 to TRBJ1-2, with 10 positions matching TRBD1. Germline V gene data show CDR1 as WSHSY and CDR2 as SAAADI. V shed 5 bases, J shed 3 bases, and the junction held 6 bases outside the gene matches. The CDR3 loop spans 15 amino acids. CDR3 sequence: CASSSSGTGDYGYTF. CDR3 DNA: TGCGCCAGCAGTTCCTCCGGGACAGGGGACTATGGCTACACCTTC.

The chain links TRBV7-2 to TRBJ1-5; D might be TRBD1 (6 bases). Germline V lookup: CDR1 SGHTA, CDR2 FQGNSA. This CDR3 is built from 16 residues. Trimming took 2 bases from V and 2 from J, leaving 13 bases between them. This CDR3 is CASSLLTGFGNQPQHF. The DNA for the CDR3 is TGTGCCAGCAGCTTACTCACAGGGTTTGGCAATCAGCCCCAGCATTTT.

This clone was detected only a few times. The CDR3 DNA follows: TGTGCTAGTGGTTTGTCTCGAGGGGGCGCGGGCACAGATACGCAGTATTTT. It is translated as CASGLSRGGAGTDTQYF. The chain recombines TRBV12-5 with TRBJ2-3; 7 bases agree with TRBD1. The CDR3 has 17 amino acids. V was clipped by 2 bases and J by 1 base; unmatched bases: 9. Germline V gene lookup returns CDR1 LGHNT and CDR2 FRNRAP.

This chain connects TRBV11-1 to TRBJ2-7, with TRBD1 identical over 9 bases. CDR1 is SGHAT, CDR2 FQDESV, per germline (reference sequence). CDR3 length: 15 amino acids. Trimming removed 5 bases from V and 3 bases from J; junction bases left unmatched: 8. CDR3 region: CASSNTGGAIYEQYF. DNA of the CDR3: TGTGCCAGCAGCAATACAGGGGGCGCGATCTACGAGCAGTACTTC.

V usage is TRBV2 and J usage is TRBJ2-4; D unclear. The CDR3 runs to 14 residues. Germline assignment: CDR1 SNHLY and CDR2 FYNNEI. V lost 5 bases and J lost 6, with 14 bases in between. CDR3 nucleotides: TGTGCCAGCAGTATTCCGCCAGGCGCAAACATTCAGTACTTC. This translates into CASSIPPGANIQYF.

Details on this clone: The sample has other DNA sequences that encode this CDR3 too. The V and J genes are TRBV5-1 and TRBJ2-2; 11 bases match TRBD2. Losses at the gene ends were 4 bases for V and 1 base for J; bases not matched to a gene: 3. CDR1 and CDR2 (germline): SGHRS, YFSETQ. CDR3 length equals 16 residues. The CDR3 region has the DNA TGCGCCAGCAGCCCTAGCGGGAGGATGAACACCGGGGAGCTGTTTTTT. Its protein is CASSPSGRMNTGELFF.

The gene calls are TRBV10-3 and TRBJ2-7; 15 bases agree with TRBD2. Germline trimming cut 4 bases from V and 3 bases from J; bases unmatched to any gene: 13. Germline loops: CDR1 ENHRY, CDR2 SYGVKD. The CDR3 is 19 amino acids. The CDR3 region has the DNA TGTGCCATCAGTGGGGGGCAGGGGACTAGCGGGAGGAATAACTACGAGCAGTACTTC. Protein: CAISGGQGTSGRNNYEQYF.